A selection of T cell receptor beta chains follows, all from one sample in a study of radiation and T cells in renal cell carcinoma. The protocol was immunoSEQ multiplex PCR, while the TCRdb copy is restricted to in-frame clones and leaves out a portion. The sample yields about 130,000 clones, roughly 77% seen once. The material was blood, obtained from a patient whose treatment included radiotherapy and nephrectomy. The receptors come from a woman in her sixties or seventies with renal cell carcinoma. Each CDR3 is given with its conserved first and last residue. A D gene is named only where the DNA matches it firmly. For some rows the clone size is stated as once, few or many, or as a class when expanded; others skip it.

>TRBJ2-3|TRBD2|TRBV28|few
CASNPSGGGDTQYF
TGTGCCAGCAATCCAAGCGGGGGTGGGGATACGCAGTATTTT
>TRBJ2-1|-|TRBV28|-
CASSLETGDNEQFF
TGTGCCAGCAGTTTAGAGACGGGGGACAATGAGCAGTTCTTC
>TRBJ1-2|-|TRBV4-1|few
CASSPPGPTLGGYTF
TGCGCCAGCAGCCCGCCGGGACCCACTTTAGGAGGCTACACCTTC
>TRBJ2-5|-|TRBV6-5|-
CASSYRRQSGETQYF
TGTGCCAGCAGTTACAGGCGGCAATCCGGAGAGACCCAGTACTTC
>TRBJ1-5|-|TRBV5-1|-
CASSRGGSEAQPQHF
TGCGCCAGCAGCCGCGGGGGAAGTGAGGCTCAGCCCCAGCATTTT
>TRBJ1-2|-|TRBV6-1|-
CASEDYYGYTF
TGTGCCAGCGAAGATTATTATGGCTACACCTTC
>TRBJ1-1|-|TRBV28|-
CASRPGQAEAFF
TGTGCCAGCAGGCCGGGACAAGCTGAAGCTTTCTTT
>TRBJ2-1|-|TRBV6-5|-
CATRDSLYNEQFF
TGTGCCACCCGGGACTCATTATACAATGAGCAGTTCTTC
>TRBJ1-3|-|TRBV5-1|-
CASSQDSSGNTIYF
TGCGCCAGCAGCCAAGACAGCTCTGGAAACACCATATATTTT
>TRBJ2-3|TRBD2|TRBV9|-
CASSDPGLGTNTQYF
TGTGCCAGCAGCGATCCGGGACTAGGCACGAATACGCAGTATTTT
>TRBJ1-4|-|TRBV7-9|-
CASSLQDNEKLFF
TGTGCCAGCAGCTTACAGGATAATGAAAAACTGTTTTTT
>TRBJ1-2|-|TRBV18|-
CASSPDRNYGYTF
TGTGCCAGCTCACCGGACAGAAACTATGGCTACACCTTC
>TRBJ1-3|-|TRBV19|-
CASSIGTSLQGNTIYF
TGTGCCAGTAGTATTGGGACGTCCCTGCAAGGAAACACCATATATTTT
>TRBJ1-1|-|TRBV18|few
CASSQGSEAFF
TGTGCCAGCTCTCAGGGTTCTGAAGCTTTCTTT
>TRBJ2-7|TRBD2|TRBV2|-
CASGDYLYEQYF
TGTGCCAGCGGGGACTACCTCTACGAGCAGTACTTC
>TRBJ1-6|-|TRBV5-6|-
CASSSYNSPLHF
TGTGCCAGCAGCTCCTATAATTCACCCCTCCACTTT
>TRBJ2-7|-|TRBV10-3|-
CAISDGGHRGEVEQYF
TGTGCCATCAGTGATGGGGGCCATAGAGGGGAGGTCGAGCAGTACTTC
>TRBJ1-4|-|TRBV7-9|-
CASTFDGPTNEKLFF
TGTGCCAGCACCTTCGACGGGCCAACTAATGAAAAACTGTTTTTT
>TRBJ1-1|-|TRBV19|few
CASSIAGGRTEAFF
TGTGCCAGTAGTATAGCCGGGGGAAGGACTGAAGCTTTCTTT
>TRBJ1-1|-|TRBV9|-
CASNPGGRGANTEAFF
TGTGCCAGCAACCCGGGGGGACGAGGGGCCAACACTGAAGCTTTCTTT
>TRBJ2-7|-|TRBV10-3|few
CAISARTYEQYF
TGTGCCATCAGTGCTCGAACCTACGAGCAGTACTTC
>TRBJ2-2|TRBD1|TRBV10-3|-
CATTGAPTGELFF
TGTGCCACCACAGGGGCGCCCACCGGGGAGCTGTTTTTT
>TRBJ2-7|-|TRBV19|-
CASSIVFSYEQYF
TGTGCCAGTAGTATAGTCTTCTCCTACGAGCAGTACTTC
>TRBJ2-7|TRBD1|TRBV6-1|few
CASSARDRGFSYEQYF
TGTGCCAGCAGTGCCCGGGACAGGGGATTTTCCTACGAGCAGTACTTC
>TRBJ1-1|-|TRBV6-4|-
CASSRDQRNTEAFF
TGTGCCAGCAGCCGGGACCAAAGGAACACTGAAGCTTTCTTT
>TRBJ1-3|-|TRBV4-2|-
CASSQDVGNTIYF
TGTGCCAGCAGCCAAGATGTCGGAAACACCATATATTTT
>TRBJ2-5|-|TRBV7-2|-
CASTKGRETQYF
TGTGCCAGCACTAAAGGGCGGGAGACCCAGTACTTC
>TRBJ1-3|-|TRBV30|-
CARRGSGNTIYF
TGTGCCCGCCGAGGCTCTGGAAACACCATATATTTT
>TRBJ2-1|-|TRBV7-2|-
CASSLFSAPRNNEQFF
TGTGCCAGCAGCTTATTCTCGGCGCCTCGGAACAATGAGCAGTTCTTC
>TRBJ2-7|-|TRBV4-3|-
CASSPDRFSSYEQYF
TGCGCCAGCAGCCCAGACAGGTTCAGCTCCTACGAGCAGTACTTC
>TRBJ2-1|-|TRBV5-6|-
CASSLYNLKTYNEQFF
TGTGCCAGCAGCCTGTATAACTTGAAAACCTACAATGAGCAGTTCTTC